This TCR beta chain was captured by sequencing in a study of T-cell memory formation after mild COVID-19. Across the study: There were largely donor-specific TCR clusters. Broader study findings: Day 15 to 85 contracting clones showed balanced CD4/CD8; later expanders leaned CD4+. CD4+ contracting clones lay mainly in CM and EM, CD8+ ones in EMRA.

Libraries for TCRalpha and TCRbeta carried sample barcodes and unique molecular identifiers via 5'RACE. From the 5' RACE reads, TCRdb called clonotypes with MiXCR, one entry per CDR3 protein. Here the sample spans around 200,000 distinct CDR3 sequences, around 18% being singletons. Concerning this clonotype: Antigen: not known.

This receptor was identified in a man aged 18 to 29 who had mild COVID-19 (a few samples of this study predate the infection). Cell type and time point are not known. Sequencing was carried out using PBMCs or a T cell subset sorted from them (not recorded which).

The CDR3 DNA follows: TGCGCCAGCAACACAGGGGGACGCACTGAAGCTTTCTTT. It is translated as CASNTGGRTEAFF. This chain connects TRBV5-1 to TRBJ1-1; 8 positions agree with TRBD1. Germline-derived CDR1 and CDR2 are SGHRS and YFSETQ. The ends lost 6 bases at V and 4 bases at J; junction bases unmatched: 5. This CDR3 contains 13 residues.